The 25 T cell receptor beta chains below come from one sample, sequenced in a study of immune evolution from preneoplasia to lung adenocarcinoma. The table came from immunoSEQ multiplex PCR; TCRdb's copy has only in-frame clones and leaves some out. This table has 13,000 to 15,000 clones, more than 80% appearing once. The sequenced sample consisted of FFPE minimally invasive lung adenocarcinoma tissue. All receptors come from a person between 65 and 79 years old with lung adenocarcinoma.

The chain uses TRBV30 and TRBJ1-2; TRBD1 is a possible D gene (6 bases). V was pared by 0 bases and J by 4 bases, with 15 bases between. The CDR3 extends over 15 amino acids. Germline CDR1 reads GTSNPN; CDR2 reads SVGIG (reference sequence). Written as DNA, the CDR3 is TGTGCCTGGAGTGTATTTGGGGGGCCAAGCTATGGCTACACCTTC. Protein sequence: CAWSVFGGPSYGYTF.

The rearrangement links TRBV6-1 to TRBJ1-2; D remains unclear. CDR1 MNHNS and CDR2 SASEGT come from the germline V gene. Trimming pared 7 bases from V and 8 bases from J, leaving 17 bases between. This CDR3 has 13 amino acids. CDR3 coding DNA: TGTGCCAGCACCACAGTCCGGGCCGGGGGCTACACCTTC. Translated, it gives CASTTVRAGGYTF.

The gene calls are TRBV10-3 and TRBJ1-6, with D possibly matching TRBD1 (6 bases). Between the trimmed V and J ends, which lost 6 bases and 6 bases, there was a span of 12 bases. The V gene's germline CDR1 is ENHRY and CDR2 SYGVKD. This CDR3 is built from 14 residues. The CDR3 sequence is CAIRGTQPNSPLHF. CDR3 DNA: TGTGCCATCAGGGGGACACAACCTAATTCACCCCTCCACTTT.

Only a few counts were recorded for this clone. This chain joins TRBV9 and TRBJ2-1; TRBD1 aligns across 10 bases. The V segment lost 0 bases and the J segment 6 bases; nucleotides outside the gene matches: 6. The CDR3 loop spans 16 amino acids. Germline CDR1 SGDLS, CDR2 YYNGEE. This CDR3 reads CASSVVGQGPFNEQFF. DNA of the CDR3: TGTGCCAGCAGCGTAGTGGGACAGGGGCCGTTCAATGAGCAGTTCTTC.

This chain links TRBV2 with TRBJ2-4, with 10 nucleotides matching TRBD2. CDR1 and CDR2 (germline): SNHLY, FYNNEI. The CDR3 runs 17 residues. V trimming: 0 bases; J trimming: 7 bases; junction bases outside the gene matches: 9. The CDR3 coding sequence is TGTGCCAGCAGTGAAGCCCGAGACAGCGGGGGGGGTAACATTCAGTACTTC. Amino acid sequence: CASSEARDSGGGNIQYF.

The genes are TRBV28 and TRBJ1-5; 8 bases line up with TRBD1. This CDR3 has 14 residues. The V segment lost 5 bases and the J segment 10 bases; nucleotides outside the gene matches: 10. Germline CDR1 MDHEN, CDR2 SYDVKM. DNA of the CDR3: TGTGCCAGCAGTCCCGGGACAGGAATCGGTCCCCAGCATTTT. Residues: CASSPGTGIGPQHF.

This chain connects TRBV28 to TRBJ1-2; TRBD1 matches at 9 bases. V was pared by 2 bases and J by 8 bases, with 0 bases of the junction left unmatched. This CDR3 comprises 12 residues. Germline V gene sequence: CDR1 MDHEN, CDR2 SYDVKM. The DNA for the CDR3 is TGTGCCAGCAGTTTAGGGACAGGGGGCTACACCTTC. As protein: CASSLGTGGYTF.

The CDR3 is CASGTDLNPREQYF. The CDR3 coding sequence is TGCGCCAGCGGGACGGACTTAAACCCTAGGGAGCAGTACTTC. V usage is TRBV5-1 and J usage is TRBJ2-7; D assignment may be TRBD1 or TRBD2 (5 bases each). The CDR3 has 14 residues. Looked up from germline, CDR1 is SGHRS and CDR2 is YFSETQ. Trimming stripped 7 bases from V and 7 bases from J, with 21 bases between.

CDR3 nucleotides: TGTGCCAGCAGCCCAGGACAGGGCATGGCTGAAGCTTTCTTT. Translation gives CASSPGQGMAEAFF. The rearrangement joins TRBV11-3 to TRBJ1-1, with 8 positions matching TRBD1. This CDR3 spans 14 amino acids. Germline CDR1 SGHNT, CDR2 YENEEA. Unmatched junction bases numbered 8, after V lost 5 bases and J lost 6 bases.

V usage is TRBV7-9 and J usage is TRBJ1-4; possibly TRBD1 for D (6 bases). CDR3 length: 14 amino acids. Germline CDR1 and CDR2: SEHNR and FQNEAQ (reference sequence). V lost 2 bases and J lost 13, with 17 bases in between. CDR3 loop: CASSLSTQGGGLFF. CDR3 coding DNA: TGTGCCAGCAGCTTATCGACACAGGGAGGTGGACTGTTTTTT.

The chain uses TRBV6-1 and TRBJ1-2, with a possible D match to TRBD1 (6 bases). Germline-derived CDR1 and CDR2 are MNHNS and SASEGT. CDR3 length: 13 amino acids. Trimming pared 1 base from V and 5 bases from J, leaving 8 bases between. This CDR3 is CASSEGGPYGYTF. In DNA form, the CDR3 reads TGTGCCAGCAGTGAAGGGGGGCCTTATGGCTACACCTTC.

The CDR3 sequence: CASSTLQGVRPQHF. The DNA for the CDR3 is TGTGCCAGCAGTACCTTACAGGGGGTCAGACCCCAGCATTTT. The V call is TRBV28, the J call TRBJ1-5, with TRBD1 matching over 8 bases. Germline V gene sequence: CDR1 MDHEN, CDR2 SYDVKM. Unmatched junction bases numbered 10, after V lost 5 bases and J lost 10 bases. This CDR3 contains 14 residues.

The chain recombines TRBV30 with TRBJ2-3; no reliable D call. Germline loops: CDR1 GTSNPN, CDR2 SVGIG (reference sequence). The CDR3 is made up of 13 amino acids. The V gene lost 1 base and the J gene lost 2 bases, with 7 bases spanning the gap. CDR3 protein: CAWSGRPTDTQYF. CDR3 nucleotides: TGTGCCTGGAGTGGACGGCCCACAGATACGCAGTATTTT.

The rearrangement joins TRBV9 to TRBJ2-3, with TRBD1 matching 9 bases. V shed 0 bases, J shed 3 bases, and the junction held 2 bases outside the gene matches. CDR3 size: 15 residues. Germline V gene data show CDR1 as SGDLS and CDR2 as YYNGEE. Here the CDR3 DNA reads TGTGCCAGCAGCGTAGGGGGACAGGGTACAGATACGCAGTATTTT. Translating it yields CASSVGGQGTDTQYF.

CDR3 DNA: TGCGCCAGCAGCCAAGATCGGGGGACGGGGGGTGAAAAACTGTTTTTT. It encodes CASSQDRGTGGEKLFF. The rearrangement links TRBV4-1 to TRBJ1-4; tentatively, D is TRBD1 (5 bases). Per germline, CDR1 MGHRA and CDR2 YSYEKL. The CDR3 consists of 16 residues. The ends were cut back, 0 bases at V and 7 bases at J, with 15 bases in the middle.

This chain connects TRBV19 to TRBJ2-1; 12 positions agree with TRBD2. Germline loops: CDR1 LNHDA, CDR2 SQIVND (reference sequence). V shed 6 bases, J shed 4 bases, and the junction held 7 bases outside the gene matches. This CDR3 comprises 16 residues. CDR3 in amino acids: CASSPSSGGAYNEQFF. In DNA form, the CDR3 reads TGTGCCAGTAGCCCATCTAGCGGGGGGGCATACAATGAGCAGTTCTTC.

V and J are TRBV19 and TRBJ1-1; unclear D gene. V lost 5 bases and J lost 0, with 16 bases in between. CDR3 length: 16 amino acids. The germline V gene has CDR1 LNHDA and CDR2 SQIVND (reference sequence). The CDR3 protein is CASSYPPGRMNTEAFF. The DNA for the CDR3 is TGTGCCAGTAGTTACCCCCCGGGAAGGATGAACACTGAAGCTTTCTTT. The full variable domain, rest sourced from reference TRBV19 and TRBJ1-1, is DGGITQSPKYLFRKEGQNVTLSCEQNLNHDAMYWYRQDPGQGLRLIYYSQIVNDFQKGDIAEGYSVSREKKESFPLTVTSAQKNPTAFYLCASSYPPGRMNTEAFFGQGTRLTVV.

In nucleotides, the CDR3 is TGTGCCAGCAGTTTAGGGACAGGCCCTAGAAACACCATATATTTT. Residues: CASSLGTGPRNTIYF. The J gene is TRBJ1-3, the V gene TRBV28; 8 bases match TRBD1. Looked up from germline, CDR1 is MDHEN and CDR2 is SYDVKM. V lost 2 bases to trimming and J lost 5 bases; unmatched junction nucleotides: 5. The CDR3 runs to 15 residues.

The J gene is TRBJ2-5, the V gene TRBV15, with 7 bases fitting TRBD2. CDR3 length: 15 amino acids. From germline, CDR1 is LNHNV and CDR2 YYDKDF (reference sequence). V shed 0 bases, J shed 5 bases, and the junction held 6 bases outside the gene matches. CDR3 nucleotides: TGTGCCACCAGCAGAGACCCGCTAGCGGTGGAGACCCAGTACTTC. It specifies CATSRDPLAVETQYF.

This clone was seen a handful of times. Other DNA variants within this sample encode the same CDR3. The genes are TRBV5-1 and TRBJ2-3, with D perhaps matching TRBD2 (6 bases). Germline V gene data show CDR1 as SGHRS and CDR2 as YFSETQ. Deletions cut 0 bases from V and 2 bases from J, with 10 bases between. The CDR3 runs 15 residues. The CDR3 nucleotides are TGCGCCAGCAGCTTGGTCACGGGGGACACAGATACGCAGTATTTT. Encoded protein: CASSLVTGDTDTQYF.

The chain is built from TRBV19 and TRBJ1-5; no reliable D call. V lost 7 bases to trimming and J lost 0 bases, with 13 bases between them. From germline, CDR1 is LNHDA and CDR2 SQIVND (reference sequence). There are 15 residues in the CDR3. This chain's CDR3 is CASKDLTASNQPQHF. CDR3 sequence (DNA): TGTGCCAGTAAAGATCTTACAGCTAGCAATCAGCCCCAGCATTTT.

This clone was picked up a small number of times. This chain uses TRBV28 with TRBJ2-2; D gene ambiguous. The germline CDR1 and CDR2 sequences are MDHEN and SYDVKM. The V end was cut by 3 bases, the J end by 1 base, with 9 bases between. The CDR3 runs to 15 residues. As DNA, the CDR3 is TGTGCCAGCAGTTTCAATATAGGGAACACCGGGGAGCTGTTTTTT. This codes for CASSFNIGNTGELFF.

The chain couples TRBV27 to TRBJ2-7; D not certain. There are 14 residues in the CDR3. CDR1 is MNHEY, CDR2 SMNVEV, per germline (reference sequence). Trimming took 4 bases from V and 2 from J, leaving 12 bases between them. The CDR3 DNA reads as TGTGCCAGCAGTTCCTCCGTTGGACCCTACGAGCAGTACTTC. Translation gives CASSSSVGPYEQYF.

The J gene is TRBJ2-5, the V gene TRBV2; TRBD1 aligns across 10 bases. The CDR3 length is 14 residues. The ends lost 6 bases at V and 4 bases at J; junction bases unmatched: 5. CDR1 is SNHLY and CDR2 is FYNNEI in the germline V gene. The CDR3 sequence is CASRSGQGGETQYF. The CDR3, as DNA: TGTGCCAGCAGATCCGGACAGGGGGGAGAGACCCAGTACTTC.

The rearrangement joins TRBV19 to TRBJ2-7; TRBD1 matches at 11 bases. CDR3 length: 15 amino acids. Germline V gene data show CDR1 as LNHDA and CDR2 as SQIVND (reference sequence). With 5 bases clipped from V and 2 bases from J, the junction kept 5 bases outside the gene matches. The CDR3 loop is CASSDPGQGAYEQYF. The CDR3 DNA sequence: TGTGCCAGTAGTGATCCGGGACAGGGGGCCTACGAGCAGTACTTC.